A single sample is the source of the 20 T cell receptor beta chains below, sequenced in a study of blood T cell repertoires in COVID-19 (dated by TCRdb to 2018 to 2021). Libraries were prepared through the immunoSEQ multiplex PCR assay. TCRdb limited this immuneACCESS table to in-frame rearrangements with V and J called. A share of clones is missing; checked studies link under half to unresolved V genes, and the rest is unexplained. This sample lists some 96,000 clones; just under 85% were detected once. The ten largest clones represent about an eighth of the sample. The sample comprised peripheral blood. The source of these receptors is a man aged 45-60 years with active or convalescent COVID-19.

This clone occurred a few times. The chain carries TRBV30 and TRBJ1-6; a possible D gene is TRBD1 (5 bases). The CDR3 sequence is 13 residues long. Germline lookup yields CDR1 GTSNPN and CDR2 SVGIG (reference sequence). Trimming stripped 3 bases from V and 7 bases from J, with 10 bases between. CDR3 sequence (DNA): TGTGCCTGGAGCCCGGGGGGGAATTCACCCCTCCACTTT. It specifies CAWSPGGNSPLHF.

This chain uses TRBV3-1 (or the pseudogene TRBV3-2) with TRBJ2-1; tentatively, D is TRBD2 (6 bases). Germline CDR1 is LGHDT and CDR2 is YNNKEL (reference sequence). The CDR3 loop spans 14 amino acids. V lost 0 bases to trimming and J lost 8 bases, with 11 bases between them. CDR3 amino acids: CASSQDQLAYEQFF. The DNA of the CDR3 is TGTGCCAGCAGCCAAGATCAACTAGCCTATGAGCAGTTCTTC.

The gene calls are TRBV5-6 and TRBJ2-5, with 7 bases that match TRBD2. CDR1 is SGHDT, CDR2 YYEEEE, per germline. The length of the CDR3 is 18 residues. The V and J ends lost 0 bases and 1 base, in that order; junction bases with no gene match: 12. The CDR3 protein is CASSLAMGREGSQETQYF. In DNA, the CDR3 is TGTGCCAGCAGCTTGGCCATGGGCAGGGAGGGCTCCCAAGAGACCCAGTACTTC.

The rearrangement links TRBV27 to TRBJ2-7; D might be TRBD1 (5 bases). This CDR3 region has 14 residues. Per germline, CDR1 MNHEY and CDR2 SMNVEV (reference sequence). V lost 3 bases, J lost 3 bases, and 12 bases lay in between. CDR3 in DNA: TGTGCCAGCAGTTTTACTCTCAGGGACTACGAGCAGTACTTC. This translates into CASSFTLRDYEQYF.

As DNA, the CDR3 is TGTGCCTGGAGCTCCGGGACCTATAATTCACCCCTCCACTTT. This sequence encodes CAWSSGTYNSPLHF. This rearrangement joins TRBV30 to TRBJ1-6; D ambiguous. The germline V gene has CDR1 GTSNPN and CDR2 SVGIG (reference sequence). The CDR3 spans 14 residues. Trimming left V 3 bases short and J 2 bases short, with 8 bases between.

The chain recombines TRBV5-6 with TRBJ1-2, with D possibly TRBD1 on 5 matching bases. The CDR3 length is 14 residues. CDR1 SGHDT and CDR2 YYEEEE come from the germline V gene. V shed 3 bases and J shed 4 bases, with 13 bases lying between them. The CDR3, as DNA: TGTGCCAGCAGCTCTCCGGCAGGGATCTATGGCTACACCTTC. Protein: CASSSPAGIYGYTF.

The rearrangement joins TRBV19 to TRBJ2-3; 8 bases fit TRBD2. This CDR3 spans 14 amino acids. CDR1 is LNHDA and CDR2 is SQIVND in the germline V gene (reference sequence). V was pared by 9 bases and J by 2 bases, with 7 bases of the junction left unmatched. Written as DNA, the CDR3 is TGTGCCAGCTCGGGGGGGGTGGTCACAGATACGCAGTATTTT. Protein sequence: CASSGGVVTDTQYF.

In its sample, this clone was seen a few times. The J gene is TRBJ1-2, the V gene TRBV11-2; unclear D gene. The CDR3 is made up of 12 amino acids. The germline V gene has CDR1 SGHAT and CDR2 FQNNGV. Trimming cost V 7 bases and J 2 bases, with 8 bases left between them. The CDR3 here is CASTQQNYGYTF. CDR3 nucleotide sequence: TGTGCCAGCACCCAACAGAACTATGGCTACACCTTC.

The chain uses TRBV2 and TRBJ2-7; the D gene is possibly TRBD2 (6 bases). V shed 4 bases and J shed 0 bases, with 10 bases lying between them. The CDR3 consists of 14 residues. Germline assignment: CDR1 SNHLY and CDR2 FYNNEI. Here the CDR3 DNA reads TGTGCCAGCAGTGGACGGGGACTCTCCTACGAGCAGTACTTC. It yields the protein CASSGRGLSYEQYF.

V gene TRBV9 combines with J gene TRBJ2-5, with 8 bases identical to TRBD1. Trimming removed 4 bases from V and 2 bases from J; junction bases left unmatched: 7. Germline-derived CDR1 and CDR2 are SGDLS and YYNGEE. This CDR3 is 15 amino acids long. CDR3 protein: CASSLTTGGQETQYF. The DNA for the CDR3 is TGTGCCAGCAGCCTAACTACAGGGGGACAAGAGACCCAGTACTTC.

This clone occurred a few times. This rearrangement joins TRBV24-1 to TRBJ1-5; D possibly corresponds to TRBD1 (5 bases). CDR1 and CDR2 (germline): KGHDR, SFDVKD. The CDR3 loop spans 15 amino acids. Deletions cut 6 bases from V and 3 bases from J, with 14 bases between. The CDR3 region has the DNA TGTGCCACCAGTCCCACCGGGGACTACAATCAGCCCCAGCATTTT. It encodes CATSPTGDYNQPQHF.

The chain uses TRBV7-6 and TRBJ1-3; D uncertain. Germline V gives CDR1 SGHVS, CDR2 FNYEAQ. Deletions cut 0 bases from V and 0 bases from J, with 6 bases between. This CDR3 has 15 residues. CDR3 in DNA: TGTGCCAGCAGCTTAGCCCGGAGCTCTGGAAACACCATATATTTT. Translation: CASSLARSSGNTIYF.

The chain employs TRBV7-8 and TRBJ2-1; D might be TRBD2 (5 bases). The CDR3 extends over 14 amino acids. V lost 6 bases, J lost 7 bases, and 16 bases lay in between. Germline CDR1 reads SGHVS; CDR2 reads FQNEAQ. The CDR3 spells CASSPSPERNEQFF. For the CDR3, the DNA is TGTGCCAGCAGTCCATCCCCCGAGCGGAATGAGCAGTTCTTC.

The chain recombines TRBV7-9 with TRBJ2-1, with 8 bases matching TRBD2. This CDR3 has 17 amino acids. V was clipped by 2 bases and J by 0 bases; unmatched bases: 6. The germline V gene has CDR1 SEHNR and CDR2 FQNEAQ (reference sequence). For the CDR3, the DNA is TGTGCCAGCAGCTTAATAACCGGGACTAGCTCCTACAATGAGCAGTTCTTC. It yields the protein CASSLITGTSSYNEQFF.

V is TRBV28 and J is TRBJ1-2, with TRBD1 as a possible D gene (5 bases). CDR3 size: 14 residues. Trimming stripped 6 bases from V and 8 bases from J, with 19 bases between. The germline CDR1 and CDR2 sequences are MDHEN and SYDVKM. The CDR3 DNA is TGTGCCAGCAGCCCAGGGACTCCCCCTATAGGCTACACCTTC. It translates to CASSPGTPPIGYTF.

The CDR3 sequence: CASSPGTGREQYF. CDR3 DNA: TGTGCCAGCAGCCCCGGGACAGGGAGAGAGCAGTACTTC. The J gene is TRBJ2-7, the V gene TRBV3-1 (or the pseudogene TRBV3-2), with 9 nucleotides matching TRBD1. The length of the CDR3 is 13 residues. Germline V gene sequence: CDR1 LGHDT, CDR2 YNNKEL (reference sequence). V gave up 4 bases and J gave up 7 bases; unmatched junction bases: 5.

This clone was counted a few times. The chain recombines TRBV2 with TRBJ2-7, with D uncertain. Germline CDR1 and CDR2: SNHLY and FYNNEI. Trimming stripped 4 bases from V and 2 bases from J, with 6 bases between. The CDR3 is 12 residues long. The CDR3 DNA sequence: TGTGCCAGCAGTGCTACGCCCTACGAGCAGTACTTC. Translating it yields CASSATPYEQYF. Variable domain in full (rest from reference TRBV2 and TRBJ2-7): EPEVTQTPSHQVTQMGQEVILRCVPISNHLYFYWYRQILGQKVEFLVSFYNNEISEKSEIFDDQFSVERPDGSNFTLKIRSTKLEDSAMYFCASSATPYEQYFGPGTRLTVT.

The chain uses TRBV20-1 and TRBJ2-3; 15 nucleotides align to TRBD2. CDR1 and CDR2 from the germline V gene are DFQATT and SNEGSKA (reference sequence). V dropped 3 bases and J dropped 3; count of bases not matched to a gene: 10. The CDR3 has 18 residues. DNA for the CDR3: TGCAGTGCTAGTCCCGGGACTAGCGGGAGGTTTGTTACAGATACGCAGTATTTT. Translation gives CSASPGTSGRFVTDTQYF.

The J gene is TRBJ1-1, the V gene TRBV5-4, with D possibly matching TRBD1 (5 bases). Germline loops: CDR1 SGHNT, CDR2 YYREEE (reference sequence). This CDR3 has 13 residues. V lost 4 bases to trimming and J lost 7 bases, with 14 bases between them. The DNA for the CDR3 is TGTGCCAGCAGCCTCGACAGAAAGCGTGAAGCTTTCTTT. Translating gives CASSLDRKREAFF.

J is TRBJ2-2 and V is TRBV6-4; D gene unclear. V lost 2 bases to trimming and J lost 5 bases, with 9 bases between them. Looked up from germline, CDR1 is MRHNA and CDR2 is SNTAGT. The CDR3 contains 14 residues. DNA of the CDR3: TGTGCCAGCAGTGACGTTTATAGTACCGGGGAGCTGTTTTTT. This gives the protein CASSDVYSTGELFF.